This T cell receptor (beta chain) was recorded in a study of T cell changes during pregnancy in multiple sclerosis. Assay: immunoSEQ multiplex PCR; the TCRdb copy retains only in-frame clones and omits some. The data show tens of thousands of clones, almost 95% seen once. Sequencing used CD4+ T cells from peripheral blood mononuclear cells, obtained in the third trimester of pregnancy. The TCR originated in a female donor with multiple sclerosis, enrolled in a pregnancy study.

CDR3 in amino acids: CASSQEGQSSYEQYF. The CDR3 nucleotides are TGTGCCAGCAGCCAAGAGGGACAGAGCTCCTACGAGCAGTACTTC. J is TRBJ2-7 and V is TRBV4-2, with TRBD1 matching over 7 bases. The CDR3 runs 15 residues. In germline, CDR1 is LGHNA, CDR2 YNFKEQ. V dropped 0 bases and J dropped 0; count of bases not matched to a gene: 2.